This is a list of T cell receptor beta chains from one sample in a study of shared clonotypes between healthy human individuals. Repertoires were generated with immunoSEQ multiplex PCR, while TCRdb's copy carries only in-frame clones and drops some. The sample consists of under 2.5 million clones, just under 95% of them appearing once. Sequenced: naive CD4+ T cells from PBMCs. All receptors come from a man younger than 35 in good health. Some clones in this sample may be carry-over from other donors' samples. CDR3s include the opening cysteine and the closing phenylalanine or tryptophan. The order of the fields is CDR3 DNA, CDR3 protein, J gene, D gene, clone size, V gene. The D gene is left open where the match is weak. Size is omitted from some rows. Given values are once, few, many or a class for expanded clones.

TGCGCCAGCAGCTTGGAGACGGGAGGGGACCACGAGCAGTACTTC	CASSLETGGDHEQYF	TRBJ2-7	TRBD2	-	TRBV5-1
TGCGCCAGCAGTACACAGGGGGCGACCGGAAACACCATATATTTT	CASSTQGATGNTIYF	TRBJ1-3	TRBD1	-	TRBV5-1
TGTGCCAGCAGCCACCTTAGAGCGGGAGAGGACACAGATACGCAGTATTTT	CASSHLRAGEDTDTQYF	TRBJ2-3	TRBD2	-	TRBV4-2
TGTGCCAGCAGTTTTACCCGTGGCACAGATACGCAGTATTTT	CASSFTRGTDTQYF	TRBJ2-3	-	-	TRBV28
TGCGCCAGCAGCCCTCAACCCAGGGCGGATTACTACGAGCAGTACTTC	CASSPQPRADYYEQYF	TRBJ2-7	-	-	TRBV5-1
TGTGCCAGCAGCTTGCAGTATAGCAATCAGCCCCAGCATTTT	CASSLQYSNQPQHF	TRBJ1-5	-	-	TRBV7-2
TGTGCCAGCACCAAAGGGGGCGCGTGGGCCGGGGAGCTGTTTTTT	CASTKGGAWAGELFF	TRBJ2-2	TRBD1	-	TRBV28
TGCGCCAGCAGCCGCCCAACGAGCGGCCATTACGAGCAGTACTTC	CASSRPTSGHYEQYF	TRBJ2-7	-	-	TRBV4-1
TGTGCCAGCAGCCCCTTAGCGGGAGCCGGGGAGCTGTTTTTT	CASSPLAGAGELFF	TRBJ2-2	TRBD2	-	TRBV2
TGTGCCAGCACGCCTAGCGGGAGGGCGGTAAATGAGCAGTTCTTC	CASTPSGRAVNEQFF	TRBJ2-1	TRBD2	-	TRBV28
TGTGCCAGCAGTTCCCCCGGACATGGTGAAAAACTGTTTTTT	CASSSPGHGEKLFF	TRBJ1-4	-	once	TRBV28
TGTGCCAGCAGCGTAGGACAGAGCTCCTACAATGAGCAGTTCTTC	CASSVGQSSYNEQFF	TRBJ2-1	-	-	TRBV9
TGTGCCAGCAGCTTAGTCCTAGCCAAAAACATTCAGTACTTC	CASSLVLAKNIQYF	TRBJ2-4	-	-	TRBV5-8
TGTGCCAGCAGCTCCGGACTAGCGGGAGTGGATACGCAGTATTTT	CASSSGLAGVDTQYF	TRBJ2-3	TRBD2	-	TRBV7-9
TGCGCCAGCAGCTTGGGAGGCCCTACAGGGAGGACTGAAGCTTTCTTT	CASSLGGPTGRTEAFF	TRBJ1-1	-	-	TRBV5-1
TGTGCCAGCAGCTTGGACGGTGACCCCAATCAGCCCCAGCATTTT	CASSLDGDPNQPQHF	TRBJ1-5	-	few	TRBV5-5
TGTGCCAGCAGAAATCAGGGGTCCCGGAACACTGAAGCTTTCTTT	CASRNQGSRNTEAFF	TRBJ1-1	-	once	TRBV28
TGTGCCAGCAGCTTACTAGCGGGAGTGGCAGAGACCCAGTACTTC	CASSLLAGVAETQYF	TRBJ2-5	TRBD2	-	TRBV7-2
TGCGCCAGCAGCTTGTCGACAGGGGCTGGGGCCAACGTCCTGACTTTC	CASSLSTGAGANVLTF	TRBJ2-6	TRBD1	-	TRBV5-1
TGTGCCAGCGCGGGTGGGAGCACAGATACGCAGTATTTT	CASAGGSTDTQYF	TRBJ2-3	-	-	TRBV28
TGCGCCAGCAGCTTGGGAGGATCTGGGGCCAACGTCCTGACTTTC	CASSLGGSGANVLTF	TRBJ2-6	-	-	TRBV5-1
TGCGCCAGCAGCTTGCTCGGCCGTCCGGGCACAGATACGCAGTATTTT	CASSLLGRPGTDTQYF	TRBJ2-3	-	-	TRBV5-1
TGCAGCGCTCGACAGGGGTCTCAGAACACTGAAGCTTTCTTT	CSARQGSQNTEAFF	TRBJ1-1	TRBD1	-	TRBV29-1
TGCGCCAGCAGCTTGGCGGTTAGCGCAGATACGCAGTATTTT	CASSLAVSADTQYF	TRBJ2-3	-	once	TRBV5-1
TGCAGCGTCACAGGGAGAGAGACCCAGTACTTC	CSVTGRETQYF	TRBJ2-5	-	-	TRBV29-1
TGCGCCAGCAGCCAACTTGGGGGAGTAAATGAGCAGTTCTTC	CASSQLGGVNEQFF	TRBJ2-1	-	-	TRBV5-1
TGTGCCAGCCTCAGTCTGGCGGGCCCCCGCTCCTACGAGCAGTACTTC	CASLSLAGPRSYEQYF	TRBJ2-7	-	-	TRBV5-5
TGTGCCAGCTCACCACGCACTAGCGCCCCCAATGAGCAGTTCTTC	CASSPRTSAPNEQFF	TRBJ2-1	TRBD2	-	TRBV18
TGCAGCGTTGCATCTAGGTTCAGTGATACGCAGTATTTT	CSVASRFSDTQYF	TRBJ2-3	-	-	TRBV29-1
TGTGCCAGCAGCGTTAGACCGGGACAGGGTGGCGAGACCCAGTACTTC	CASSVRPGQGGETQYF	TRBJ2-5	TRBD1	-	TRBV9
TGTGCCAGCACTGGGACTAGTGGATTCTATGAGCAGTTCTTC	CASTGTSGFYEQFF	TRBJ2-1	TRBD2	-	TRBV7-2
TGTGCCAGCAGCGTAGATGGCGGCCAGGGGGGCTACACCTTC	CASSVDGGQGGYTF	TRBJ1-2	-	-	TRBV9
TGTGCCAGCAGCTATCCTGGGGGGGCTAACTACGAGCAGTACTTC	CASSYPGGANYEQYF	TRBJ2-7	-	-	TRBV7-9
TGTGCCAGCAGTTCTTCTTACAGGGTTAACTCCTATAATTCACCCCTCCACTTT	CASSSSYRVNSYNSPLHF	TRBJ1-6	-	-	TRBV27
TGTGCCATCAGCCCTGGGACTAGCGGGAGATACGAGCAGTACTTC	CAISPGTSGRYEQYF	TRBJ2-7	TRBD2	-	TRBV10-3
TGTGCCAGCAGTGGGGAGACCCAGTACTTC	CASSGETQYF	TRBJ2-5	-	-	TRBV28
TGCAGTGCTCCGCGGAAGGGCGAGCAGTACTTC	CSAPRKGEQYF	TRBJ2-7	-	-	TRBV20-1
TGCGCCAGCACCTCAAATTGCAACACCATATATTTT	CASTSNCNTIYF	TRBJ1-3	-	-	TRBV23-1